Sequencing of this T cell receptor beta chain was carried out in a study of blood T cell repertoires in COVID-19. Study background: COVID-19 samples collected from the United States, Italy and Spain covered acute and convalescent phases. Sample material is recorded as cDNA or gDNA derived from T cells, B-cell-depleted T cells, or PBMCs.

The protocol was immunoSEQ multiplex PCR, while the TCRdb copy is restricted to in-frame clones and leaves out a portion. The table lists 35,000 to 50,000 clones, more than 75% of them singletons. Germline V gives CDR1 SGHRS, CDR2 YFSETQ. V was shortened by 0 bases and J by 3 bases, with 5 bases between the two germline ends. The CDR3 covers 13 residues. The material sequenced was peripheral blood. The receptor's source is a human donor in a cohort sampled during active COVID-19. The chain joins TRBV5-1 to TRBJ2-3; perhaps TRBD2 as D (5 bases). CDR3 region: CASSLGGTDTQYF. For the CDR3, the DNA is TGCGCCAGCAGCTTGGGAGGGACAGATACGCAGTATTTT.